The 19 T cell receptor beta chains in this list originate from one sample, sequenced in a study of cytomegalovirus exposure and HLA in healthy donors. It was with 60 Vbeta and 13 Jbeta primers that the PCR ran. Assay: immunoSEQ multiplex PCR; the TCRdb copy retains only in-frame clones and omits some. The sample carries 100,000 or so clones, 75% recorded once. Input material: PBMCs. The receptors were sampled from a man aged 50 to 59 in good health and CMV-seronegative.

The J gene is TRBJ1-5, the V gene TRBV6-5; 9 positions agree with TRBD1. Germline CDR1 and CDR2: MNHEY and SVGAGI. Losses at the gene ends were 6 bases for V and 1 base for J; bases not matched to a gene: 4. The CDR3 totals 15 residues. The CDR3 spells CASRIDRGSNQPQHF. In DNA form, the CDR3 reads TGTGCCAGCAGGATTGACAGGGGGAGCAATCAGCCCCAGCATTTT.

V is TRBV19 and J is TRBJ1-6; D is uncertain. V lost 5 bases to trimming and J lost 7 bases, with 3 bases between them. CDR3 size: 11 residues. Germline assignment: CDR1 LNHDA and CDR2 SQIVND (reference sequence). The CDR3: CASSLNSPLHF. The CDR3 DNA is TGTGCCAGTAGTCTGAATTCACCCCTCCACTTT.

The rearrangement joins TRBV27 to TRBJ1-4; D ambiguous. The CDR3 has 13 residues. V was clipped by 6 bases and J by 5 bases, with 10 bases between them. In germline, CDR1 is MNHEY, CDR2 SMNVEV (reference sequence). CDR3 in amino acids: CASRAGWNEKLFF. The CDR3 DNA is TGTGCCAGCAGGGCAGGATGGAATGAAAAACTGTTTTTT.

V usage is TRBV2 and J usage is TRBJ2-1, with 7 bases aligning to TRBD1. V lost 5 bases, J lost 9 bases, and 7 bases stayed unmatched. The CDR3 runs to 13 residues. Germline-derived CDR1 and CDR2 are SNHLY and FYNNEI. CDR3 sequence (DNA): TGTGCCAGCAGTAGGACCCCAGGGGGTGAGCAGTTCTTC. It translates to CASSRTPGGEQFF.

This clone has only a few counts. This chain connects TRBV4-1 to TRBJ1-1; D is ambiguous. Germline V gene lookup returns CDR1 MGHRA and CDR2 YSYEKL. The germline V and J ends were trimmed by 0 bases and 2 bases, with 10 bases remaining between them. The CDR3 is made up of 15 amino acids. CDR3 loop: CASSQDWAGNTEAFF. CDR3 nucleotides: TGCGCCAGCAGCCAAGATTGGGCTGGAAACACTGAAGCTTTCTTT.

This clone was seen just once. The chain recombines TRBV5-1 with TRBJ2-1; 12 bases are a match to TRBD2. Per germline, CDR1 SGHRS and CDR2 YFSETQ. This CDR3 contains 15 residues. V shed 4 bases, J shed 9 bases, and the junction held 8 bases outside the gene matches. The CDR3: CASSPTSGRTGEQFF. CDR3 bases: TGCGCCAGCAGCCCGACTAGCGGGAGAACGGGTGAGCAGTTCTTC.

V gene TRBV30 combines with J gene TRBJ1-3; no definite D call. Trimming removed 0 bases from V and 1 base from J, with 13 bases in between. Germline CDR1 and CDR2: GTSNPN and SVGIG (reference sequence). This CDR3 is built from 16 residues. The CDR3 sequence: CAWSVLGGPSGNTIYF. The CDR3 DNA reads TGTGCCTGGAGTGTACTCGGAGGGCCGTCTGGAAACACCATATATTTT.

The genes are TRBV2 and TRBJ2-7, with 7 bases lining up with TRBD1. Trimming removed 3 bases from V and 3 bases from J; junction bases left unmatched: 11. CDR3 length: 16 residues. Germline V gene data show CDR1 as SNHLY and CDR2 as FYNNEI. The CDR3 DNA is TGTGCCAGCAGTGACCCCGACAGGGTTTATAACTACGAGCAGTACTTC. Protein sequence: CASSDPDRVYNYEQYF. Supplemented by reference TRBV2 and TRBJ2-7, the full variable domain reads EPEVTQTPSHQVTQMGQEVILRCVPISNHLYFYWYRQILGQKVEFLVSFYNNEISEKSEIFDDQFSVERPDGSNFTLKIRSTKLEDSAMYFCASSDPDRVYNYEQYFGPGTRLTVT.

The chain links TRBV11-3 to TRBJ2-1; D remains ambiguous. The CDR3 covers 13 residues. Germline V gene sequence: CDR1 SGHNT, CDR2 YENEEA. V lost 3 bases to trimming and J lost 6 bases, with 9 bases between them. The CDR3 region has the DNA TGTGCCAGCAGCTTTTCCGGGTCCAATGAGCAGTTCTTC. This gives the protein CASSFSGSNEQFF. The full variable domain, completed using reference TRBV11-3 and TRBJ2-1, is EAGVVQSPRYKIIEKKQPVAFWCNPISGHNTLYWYLQNLGQGPELLIRYENEEAVDDSQLPKDRFSAERLKGVDSTLKIQPAELGDSAVYLCASSFSGSNEQFFGPGTRLTVL.

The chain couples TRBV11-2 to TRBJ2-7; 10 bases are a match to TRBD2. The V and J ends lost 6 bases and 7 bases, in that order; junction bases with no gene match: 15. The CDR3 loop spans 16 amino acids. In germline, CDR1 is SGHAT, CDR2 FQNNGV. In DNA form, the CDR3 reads TGTGCCAGCAGACACTTACAGAGCGGGAGGGCGGGTGAGCAGTACTTC. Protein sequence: CASRHLQSGRAGEQYF.

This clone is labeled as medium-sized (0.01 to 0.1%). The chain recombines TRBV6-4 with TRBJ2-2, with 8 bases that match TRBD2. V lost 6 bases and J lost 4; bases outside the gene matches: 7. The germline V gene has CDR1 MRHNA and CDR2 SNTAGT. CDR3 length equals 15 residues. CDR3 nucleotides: TGTGCCAGCAGCGAAATTAGCGGGACCACCGGGGAGCTGTTTTTT. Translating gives CASSEISGTTGELFF.

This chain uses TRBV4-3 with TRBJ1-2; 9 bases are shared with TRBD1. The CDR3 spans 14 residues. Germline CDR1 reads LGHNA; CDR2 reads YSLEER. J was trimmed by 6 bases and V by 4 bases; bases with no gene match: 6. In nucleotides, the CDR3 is TGCGCCAGCAGCCGCGGACAGGGGATCAATGGCTACACCTTC. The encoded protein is CASSRGQGINGYTF.

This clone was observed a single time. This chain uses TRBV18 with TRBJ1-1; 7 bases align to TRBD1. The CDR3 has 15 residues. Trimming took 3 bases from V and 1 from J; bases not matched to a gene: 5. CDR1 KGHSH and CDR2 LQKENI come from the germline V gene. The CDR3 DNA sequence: TGTGCCAGCTCACCCCGACAGGGAACGAACACTGAAGCTTTCTTT. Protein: CASSPRQGTNTEAFF.

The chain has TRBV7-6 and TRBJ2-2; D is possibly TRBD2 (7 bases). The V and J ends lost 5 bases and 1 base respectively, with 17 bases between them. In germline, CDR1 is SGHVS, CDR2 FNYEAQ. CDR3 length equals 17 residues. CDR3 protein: CASSPRAGAGNTGELFF. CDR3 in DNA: TGTGCCAGCAGCCCGCGGGCGGGGGCGGGGAACACCGGGGAGCTGTTTTTT.

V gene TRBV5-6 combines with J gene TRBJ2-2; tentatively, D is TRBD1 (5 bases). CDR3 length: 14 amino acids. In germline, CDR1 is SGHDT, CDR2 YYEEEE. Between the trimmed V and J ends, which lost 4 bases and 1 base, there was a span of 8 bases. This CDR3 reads CASSRGLNTGELFF. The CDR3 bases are TGTGCCAGCAGCAGGGGTTTGAACACCGGGGAGCTGTTTTTT.

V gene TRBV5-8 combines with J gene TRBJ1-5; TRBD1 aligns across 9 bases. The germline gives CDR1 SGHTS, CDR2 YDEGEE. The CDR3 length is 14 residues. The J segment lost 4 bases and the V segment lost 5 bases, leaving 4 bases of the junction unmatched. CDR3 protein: CASRIGTGNQPQHF. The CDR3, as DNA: TGTGCCAGCAGAATAGGGACAGGGAATCAGCCCCAGCATTTT.

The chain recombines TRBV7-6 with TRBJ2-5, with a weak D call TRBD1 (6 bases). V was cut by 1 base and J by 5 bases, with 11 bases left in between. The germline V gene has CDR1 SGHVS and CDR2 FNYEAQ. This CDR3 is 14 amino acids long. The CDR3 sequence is CASSLGPGAETQYF. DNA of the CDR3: TGTGCCAGCAGCTTAGGTCCAGGGGCGGAGACCCAGTACTTC.

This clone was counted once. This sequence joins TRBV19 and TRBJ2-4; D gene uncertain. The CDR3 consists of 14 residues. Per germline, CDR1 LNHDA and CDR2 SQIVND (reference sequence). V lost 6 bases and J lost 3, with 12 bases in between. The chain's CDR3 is CASRRPVGKNIQYF. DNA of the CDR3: TGTGCCAGTAGGCGGCCCGTTGGCAAAAACATTCAGTACTTC.

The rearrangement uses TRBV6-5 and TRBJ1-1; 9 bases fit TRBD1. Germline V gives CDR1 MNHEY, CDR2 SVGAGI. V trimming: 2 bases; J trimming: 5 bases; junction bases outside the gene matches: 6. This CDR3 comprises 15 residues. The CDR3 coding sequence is TGTGCCAGCAGTTACACCGGGACAGGGTATACTGAAGCTTTCTTT. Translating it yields CASSYTGTGYTEAFF.